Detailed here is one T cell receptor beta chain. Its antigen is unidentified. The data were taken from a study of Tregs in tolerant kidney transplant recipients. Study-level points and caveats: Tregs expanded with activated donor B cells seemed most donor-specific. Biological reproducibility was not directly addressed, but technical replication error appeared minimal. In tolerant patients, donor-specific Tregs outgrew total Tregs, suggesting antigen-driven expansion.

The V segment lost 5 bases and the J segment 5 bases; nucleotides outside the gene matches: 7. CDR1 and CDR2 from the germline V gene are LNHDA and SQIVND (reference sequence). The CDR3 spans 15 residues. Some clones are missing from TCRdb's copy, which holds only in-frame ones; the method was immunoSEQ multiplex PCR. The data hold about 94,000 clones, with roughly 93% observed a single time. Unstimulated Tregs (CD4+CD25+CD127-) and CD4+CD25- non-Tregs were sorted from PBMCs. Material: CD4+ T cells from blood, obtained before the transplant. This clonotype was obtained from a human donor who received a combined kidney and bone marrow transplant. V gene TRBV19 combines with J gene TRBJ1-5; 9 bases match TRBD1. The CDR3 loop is CASSARTGVYQPQHF. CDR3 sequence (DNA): TGTGCCAGTAGTGCTCGGACAGGGGTTTATCAGCCCCAGCATTTT.